Reported below is one T cell receptor (beta chain). It lacks a known antigen. This may arise from a read error, as a much more abundant clone is one base away. TCRbeta-specific cDNA was reverse-transcribed from approximately 460 ng total RNA using a constant-region primer and ProtoScript II reverse transcriptase. Three nested multiplex PCR rounds, following a slightly modified ARM-PCR procedure, were used to build the TCRbeta libraries. Each of the first two PCR rounds ran for about 11 cycles using multiplex TRBV1-TRBV30 forward primers together with a Cbeta reverse primer. A final 25-cycle PCR with Deep VentR polymerase added sample barcodes and Illumina adapters. Before sequencing, amplicons between 200 and 500 bp were purified from gel using a QIAquick gel extraction kit. An Illumina HiSeq 2500 was used to sequence the TCRbeta amplicons with 250-bp paired-end reads. Concerning the study's data processing: Reads were quality-trimmed with Trimmomatic v0.33, and paired reads were merged with FLASH v1.2.11 to recover full CDR3 sequences. MiGEC v1.2.1b assigned V, D and J germline segments to the rearranged TCRbeta sequences. Clonotype statistics, along with Shannon-Wiener diversity indices, were calculated using VDJtools v1.0.0. Except for diversity analysis, only the 250 most abundant clonotypes of each sample were used in subsequent analyses to reduce sampling bias. TCRdb passed the public sequencing reads through fastp at Q25 and MiXCR, retaining productive beta sequences. Every entry covers one CDR3 protein and lists the most common genes and DNA from its rows. TCRdb, not the authors, supplied the V and J calls. The sample has fewer than 80,000 distinct CDR3 sequences on record, under 75% of them singletons. Around 24% of the sample is held by the ten biggest clonotypes.

Without any cell sorting, total RNA and DNA were extracted together from approximately 20-30 mg of bulk tissue using the AllPrep DNA/RNA mini kit. Between late 2015 and March 2016, roughly 5 patients in China with histopathologically diagnosed primary liver carcinoma had their tumors surgically resected. Patients had chronic HBV infection and were treatment-naive at sampling. Each fresh piece of tumor and adjacent tissue was cut in two, with one half stored in RNAlater at -80 degrees C and the other half sent for histology. Via the germline V gene (reference sequence), CDR1 is SEHNR and CDR2 FQNEAQ. Inclusive of the bounding cysteine and phenylalanine, the CDR3 is 16 residues long. The kept DNA is CDR3 alone, 48 bases in frame from the first base. The sample is drawn from a study of tumor-infiltrating lymphocytes in primary liver carcinoma (dated by TCRdb to 2016 to 2017). Context from the whole study: Of the five patients, three men and two women aged 30 to 69 years, four had hepatocellular carcinoma and one had combined HCC and intrahepatic cholangiocarcinoma. Tumors of the five patients were stage T1-T3 N0M0 with maximum diameters of roughly 4.2 to 10 cm. Roughly 3.65 to 8 million productive TCRbeta reads were obtained per sample, and no significant difference in read depth was found between tissue types. The study combined TCRbeta repertoire sequencing, expression microarrays and whole-exome sequencing across five regions of each liver tumor, with adjacent normal tissue and blood. A total of some 35 specimens from 5 patients went through TCRbeta repertoire sequencing, namely 25 tumor regions, 5 adjacent noncancerous liver tissues and 5 peripheral blood samples. Technical replicate repertoires showed high reproducibility, with mean shared-clone rates roughly 0.88 and correlation coefficients above 0.95. Results the study describes overall, beyond this receptor: Because sequencing covered only the TCR beta chain and unpaired alpha chains were not captured, true repertoire diversity is likely underestimated. With just four to six patients in the study, the authors point out that the findings should be validated in a larger study. The top 250 clones made up a significantly larger repertoire fraction in tumors than in blood (p = 0.039). Because the samples were bulk and unsorted, CD4+ and CD8+ T cell repertoires could not be compared. Repertoire overlap was higher between tumor regions (mean roughly 35%) than tumor-adjacent (17%) or tumor-blood (approximately 14%) pairs, consistent with antigen-driven expansion.

Sequencing was done on a sample of tumor-adjacent normal liver tissue. This TCR derives from a man aged 40-49 years with primary liver carcinoma and hepatitis B virus infection. The receptor chain draws on TRBV7-9 and TRBJ2-1; a stretch of 8 junction bases matches TRBD2. The CDR3 reads CASSLDSGSQANERFF. The nucleotide sequence reads TGTGCCAGCAGCTTAGACAGCGGGAGTCAGGCCAATGAGCGGTTCTTC.